These 5 T cell receptor beta chains were sequenced from one sample in a study of cytomegalovirus exposure and HLA in healthy donors (dated by TCRdb to the late 2010s). Library construction relied on the immunoSEQ multiplex PCR assay. In its TCRdb copy, this immuneACCESS table keeps in-frame sequences only and misses some clones. Where compared with another copy, unresolved V genes explain less than half of these, and the others have no known cause. This sample has some 61,000 clones in its table, and around 97% of those were observed once. Of the sample, about 1.5% is held by the ten largest clones. Material: PBMCs. These receptors were collected from a woman aged 18-30 years in good health and CMV-seropositive.

J is TRBJ2-1 and V is TRBV11-1; 7 bases agree with TRBD2. The germline gives CDR1 SGHAT, CDR2 FQDESV (reference sequence). The CDR3 is made up of 15 amino acids. The ends lost 2 bases at V and 5 bases at J; junction bases unmatched: 6. CDR3 in DNA: TGTGCCAGCAGCTTAACCGGGAGCGGGGACAATGAGCAGTTCTTC. Protein sequence: CASSLTGSGDNEQFF.

This clone has a handful of counts. The chain combines TRBV9 with TRBJ2-5; maybe TRBD1 (6 bases). The length of the CDR3 is 15 residues. Between the trimmed V and J ends, which lost 3 bases and 5 bases, there was a span of 17 bases. CDR1 and CDR2 (germline): SGDLS, YYNGEE. The CDR3 DNA is TGTGCCAGCAGCGAGGGACACGGCCCGGGGGAGACCCAGTACTTC. Translation: CASSEGHGPGETQYF.

To note about this clone: Here the CDR3 omits its conserved ending phenylalanine or tryptophan, so a read error is the likely source. The chain uses TRBV28 and TRBJ1-2; D might be TRBD1 (6 bases). The CDR3 loop spans 14 amino acids. Germline assignment: CDR1 MDHEN and CDR2 SYDVKM. Trimming took off 7 bases at V and 2 bases at J, with 14 bases between the two ends. CDR3 nucleotide sequence: TGTGCCAGCAAGAAGACAGGAATCAACTATGGCTACACCCTC. Amino acids: CASKKTGINYGYTL.

V and J are TRBV19 and TRBJ2-2, with D hard to call. Germline loops: CDR1 LNHDA, CDR2 SQIVND (reference sequence). The CDR3 loop spans 14 amino acids. Trimming removed 3 bases at V and 1 base at J, with 6 bases between. The CDR3 region has the DNA TGTGCCAGTAGTATCACCAGGAACACCGGGGAGCTGTTTTTT. It encodes CASSITRNTGELFF.

The J gene is TRBJ1-1, the V gene TRBV4-1, with D uncertain. V gave up 0 bases and J gave up 5 bases, with 7 bases separating them. The germline V gene has CDR1 MGHRA and CDR2 YSYEKL. This CDR3 comprises 13 residues. The chain's CDR3 is CASSQDYITEAFF. As DNA, the CDR3 is TGCGCCAGCAGCCAAGATTATATAACTGAAGCTTTCTTT.